The T cell receptor beta chain under discussion was sequenced for a study of blood T cell repertoires in COVID-19. In germline, CDR1 is SGHRS, CDR2 YFSETQ. This CDR3 contains 15 residues. The V and J ends lost 0 bases and 2 bases, in that order; junction bases with no gene match: 3. Followed longitudinally, the Seattle patients had been enrolled during active infection. TCRdb keeps only in-frame clones here, not all; method: immunoSEQ multiplex PCR. The sample shows 250,000 to 300,000 clones, over 75% of them seen only once. Specimen: peripheral blood. This chain uses TRBV5-1 with TRBJ2-7, with TRBD2 identical over 9 bases. The receptor was derived from a woman aged 70-85 years with COVID-19, enrolled during active disease. The CDR3 sequence: CASSLVSGSTYEQYF. CDR3 coding DNA: TGCGCCAGCAGCTTGGTTAGCGGGAGCACCTACGAGCAGTACTTC. Full variable domain (outside the CDR3, taken from reference TRBV5-1 and TRBJ2-7): KAGVTQTPRYLIKTRGQQVTLSCSPISGHRSVSWYQQTPGQGLQFLFEYFSETQRNKGNFPGRFSGRQFSNSRSEMNVSTLELGDSALYLCASSLVSGSTYEQYFGPGTRLTVT.